A selection of T cell receptor beta chains follows, all from one sample in a study of human T cells and chemical hapten exposure. TCRdb independently ran MiXCR on the RACE reads; one entry per CDR3 protein. The data contain tens of thousands of distinct CDR3 sequences, approximately 9% of them seen just once; the ten biggest clones take up approximately 2.9%. Sequenced material: whole blood. All receptors derive from a female donor in good health. Some clones in this sample may be carry-over from other donors' samples. The CDR3 runs from the conserved cysteine through the conserved F or W. The D gene is left open where the match is weak. The size of a clone is reported for some rows only, either as once, few or many, or as a class for expanded clones.

TRBJ2-7 many 11 TRBV3-1 - TGTGCCAGCAGCCAAGAGGACGAGCAGTACTTC CASSQEDEQYF
TRBJ2-7 few 15 TRBV13 TRBD2 TGTGCCAGCAGCCTCCGGACTAGCGGACCCTACGAGCAGTACTTC CASSLRTSGPYEQYF
TRBJ2-3 - 14 TRBV20-1 TRBD1 TGCAGTGCTAGCCCGGACAGGGAGCCCTATACGCAGTATTTT CSASPDREPYTQYF
TRBJ2-1 - 16 TRBV6-5 TRBD1 TGTGCCAGCAGTCAGACAGGGGGCAACACCTACAATGAGCAGTTCTTC CASSQTGGNTYNEQFF
TRBJ2-7 few 16 TRBV4-2 TRBD2 TGTGCCAGCAGCCAAGAAAGACTAGCGGAGACGAGGGAGCAGTACTTC CASSQERLAETREQYF
TRBJ2-6 few 15 TRBV10-3 - TGTGCCATCAGTGTCGGAAGTTCTGGGGCCAACGTCCTGACTTTC CAISVGSSGANVLTF
TRBJ1-2 - 13 TRBV12-3/TRBV12-4 - TGTGCCAGCAGTCTCAGGGTTGGCTATGGCTACACCTTC CASSLRVGYGYTF
TRBJ2-1 - 15 TRBV5-1 TRBD1 TGCGCCAGCAGCTTGGGTCAGGGGGCATGGGATGAGCAGTTCTTC CASSLGQGAWDEQFF
TRBJ2-3 - 23 TRBV10-2 - TGCGCCAGAACAGAGATCGTGAGCCTGGTGCCCGGCCCGAAGTACTGCTCGCGAGATACGCAGTATTTT CARTEIVSLVPGPKYCSRDTQYF
TRBJ2-7 few 12 TRBV20-1 - TGCAGTGCCGCAGGGGTTGGAGACGAGCAGTACTTC CSAAGVGDEQYF
TRBJ2-3 - 15 TRBV25-1 - TGTGCCAGCAGTGAATATGGGGGATACACAGATACGCAGTATTTT CASSEYGGYTDTQYF
TRBJ2-3 many 13 TRBV7-3 TRBD2 TGTGCCAGCCGGGAGGGGATGGGAGATACGCAGTATTTT CASREGMGDTQYF
TRBJ1-1 - 14 TRBV7-3 - TGTGCCAGCAGCTTCCAAGGGACTTGGACTGAAGCTTTCTTT CASSFQGTWTEAFF
TRBJ1-1 - 14 TRBV5-1 TRBD1 TGCGCCAGCAGCTTGGGTACAGGGGGCACTGAAGCTTTCTTT CASSLGTGGTEAFF
TRBJ2-1 - 15 TRBV29-1 TRBD1 TGCAGCGTTGAAGCGACAGGGGCCTCGGGGAATGAGCAGTTCTTC CSVEATGASGNEQFF
TRBJ1-3 few 15 TRBV6-5 TRBD1 TGTGCCAGCAGCCTGACAGGGAGTGGTGGAAACACCATATATTTT CASSLTGSGGNTIYF
TRBJ2-7 many 13 TRBV6-2/TRBV6-3 - TGTGCCAGCACCGAGCGGACCTTGCACGAGCAGTACTTC CASTERTLHEQYF
TRBJ2-7 - 12 TRBV5-6 TRBD1 TGTGCCAGCAGCTCGCCCGGGACAGGGAGGAACTTC CASSSPGTGRNF
TRBJ2-3 many 10 TRBV29-1 - TGCAGCGCGGTGCCAGATACGCAGTATTTT CSAVPDTQYF
TRBJ1-5 - 13 TRBV12-3/TRBV12-4 - TGTGCCAGCAGTTTATCCCGGGATCAGCCCCAGCATTTT CASSLSRDQPQHF